The TCR beta chain under discussion was sequenced for a study of identical twins. Findings and limits, study-wide: Excess twin sharing in beta out-of-frame sequences was weaker.

On this clonotype itself: What it binds is not known.

Germline V gives CDR1 DFQATT, CDR2 SNEGSKA (reference sequence). With 4 bases removed from V and 3 bases from J, the gap between germline ends came to 13 bases. The CDR3 covers 14 residues. MiXCR, run by TCRdb on the 5' RACE reads, gives a single entry per CDR3 protein. Of approximately 250,000 distinct CDR3 sequences listed, 5.5% to 7.5% are singletons. These records were also assigned to another study, of T cells expressing NK-cell markers. Turning to that study: The study drew TCR beta repertoires from sorted CD3+CD56+NKG2C+, CD3+CD56+NKG2C- and CD3+CD56-NKG2C+ T cells.

Sequenced sample: CD8+ T cells sorted from blood. This sequence originates from a woman between 18 and 29 years old in good health. The V call is TRBV20-1, the J call TRBJ2-1; D is undetermined. The CDR3 protein is CSATDWFLYNEQFF. DNA for the CDR3: TGCAGTGCTACTGACTGGTTCCTCTACAATGAGCAGTTCTTC.